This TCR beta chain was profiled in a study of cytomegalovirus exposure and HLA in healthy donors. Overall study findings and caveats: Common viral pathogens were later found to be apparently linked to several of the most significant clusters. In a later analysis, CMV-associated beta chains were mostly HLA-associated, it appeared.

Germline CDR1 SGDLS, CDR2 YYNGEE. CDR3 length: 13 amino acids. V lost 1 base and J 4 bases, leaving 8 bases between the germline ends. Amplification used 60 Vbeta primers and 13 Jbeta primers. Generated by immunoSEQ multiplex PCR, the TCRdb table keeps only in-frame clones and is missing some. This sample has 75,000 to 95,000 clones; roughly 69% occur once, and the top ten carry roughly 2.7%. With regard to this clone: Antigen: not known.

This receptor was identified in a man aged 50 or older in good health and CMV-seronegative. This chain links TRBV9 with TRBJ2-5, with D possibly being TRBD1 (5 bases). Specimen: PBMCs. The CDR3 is CASSVRQGETQYF. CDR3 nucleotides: TGTGCCAGCAGCGTAAGGCAGGGAGAGACCCAGTACTTC.